Listed here are 19 T cell receptor delta chains from one sample, sequenced in a study of γδ T cells in repeated Plasmodium falciparum infection. TCRdb re-called the multiplex PCR reads with CATT. Altogether roughly 90,000 delta-chain clones are present, 0.8% to 1% being singletons, with the ten largest covering 7.5% to 10%. Bulk repertoires came from Vgamma9/Vdelta2+ or Vdelta2-negative gammadelta T cells flow-sorted from PBMC. Input material: gamma-delta T cells from blood. The source of these receptors is a pool of human donors (malaria-infected and uninfected, not separated).

This clone has only a few counts. A far larger clone differs by one base, so this is likely a read error. The identical CDR3 is also encoded by other nucleotide sequences in the sample. This chain links TRDV1 with TRDJ1, with 9 bases aligning to TRDD3. Here the J gene came from matching the DNA to germline, since TCRdb omits it. The CDR3 runs to 19 residues. Germline assignment: CDR1 TSWWSYY and CDR2 QGS. As DNA, the CDR3 is TGCGCTCTTGGGGAATTCGGCATTTTCTGGGGGATCTTCACCGATAAACTCATCTTT. Its protein product is CALGEFGIFWGIFTDKLIF.

A note on this clone: TCRdb's protein for this DNA is that of a much larger clone and differs from the translation at residue 5, likely a read error; the protein shown is the DNA translation. The genes are TRDV2 and TRDJ1; 8 bases agree with TRDD3. TCRdb is silent on the J gene; assignment here came from matching the DNA to germline. The CDR3 has 16 amino acids. Trimming removed 3 bases from V and 0 bases from J; junction bases left unmatched: 8. Germline V gene data show CDR1 as GEAIGNYY and CDR2 as EKD. The CDR3 sequence: CACDLRTGGDTDKLIF. The DNA for the CDR3 is TGTGCCTGTGACCTACGTACTGGGGGGGACACCGATAAACTCATCTTT.

With respect to this clone: This probably arose from a read error, given a far larger clone one base away. The same CDR3 also results from other DNA sequences found in this sample. This rearrangement joins TRDV2 to TRDJ1, with D perhaps TRDD3 (6 bases). The J gene, missing from TCRdb, was assigned here through DNA to germline matching. The CDR3 covers 15 residues. From germline, CDR1 is GEAIGNYY and CDR2 EKD. The CDR3 reads CACDPAGGETDKLIF. The CDR3 DNA reads TGCGCCTGTGACCCGGCCGGGGGGGAAACCGATAAACTCATCTTT.

This clone turned up a few times. A far larger clone lies a single base away; this is likely a read error. The identical CDR3 is also encoded by other nucleotide sequences in the sample. The chain joins TRDV1 to TRDJ1; 7 bases map to TRDD3. TCRdb lists no J gene, so it was determined here by aligning the DNA to germline. The CDR3 is 18 residues long. V lost 3 bases and J lost 0; bases outside the gene matches: 13. The germline gives CDR1 TSWWSYY, CDR2 QGS. DNA for the CDR3: TGTGCTCTTGGGGAGCTCTCCCACCTGGGGGGATACACCGATAAACTCATCTTT. This translates into CALGELSHLGGYTDKLIF.

This clone has a count of ten or more. This probably arose from a read error, given a far larger clone one base away. This sample includes further DNA sequences coding for the same CDR3. CDR3 residues: CACDTVKLGLPTGTGGSLTDKLIF. The CDR3 DNA sequence: TGTGCCTGTGACACCGTGAAGCTCGGCCTCCCTACAGGAACTGGGGGTTCTCTCACCGATAAACTCATCTTT. V is TRDV2 and J is TRDJ1; 8 nucleotides match TRDD3. No J gene was available from TCRdb, and it was assigned here by a germline match of the DNA. This CDR3 spans 24 amino acids. Germline values: CDR1 GEAIGNYY, CDR2 EKD. The J segment lost 1 base and the V segment lost 0 bases, leaving 30 bases of the junction unmatched.

The table lists this clone with many counts. A far larger clone is only one base removed, so a read error is likely. The CDR3 nucleotides read TGTGCCTGTGACACCAGCCTAGGGGATACGGCCGATAAACTCATCTTT. Translation gives CACDTSLGDTADKLIF. The chain has TRDV2 and TRDJ1, with 9 bases matching TRDD3. The CDR3 sequence is 16 residues long. Germline CDR1 GEAIGNYY, CDR2 EKD. V gave up 0 bases and J gave up 3 bases; unmatched junction bases: 7.

In its sample, this clone was seen a few times. A far larger clone lies a single base away; this is likely a read error. The sample holds other DNA sequences that translate to the same CDR3. This chain connects TRDV1 to TRDJ1; 7 bases line up with TRDD3. The CDR3 runs to 21 residues. Germline V gives CDR1 TSWWSYY, CDR2 QGS. The CDR3 loop reads CALGVSPTLSYWGFYTDKLIF. Here the CDR3 DNA reads TGTGCTCTTGGGGTTTCGCCTACTCTATCTTACTGGGGATTTTACACCGATAAACTCATCTTC.

On this clone itself: This likely came from a read error, as a far larger clone is one base away. Other nucleotide sequences from this sample produce the same CDR3. The chain has TRDV2 and TRDJ1, with TRDD3 matching 7 bases. Here the J gene came from matching the DNA to germline, since TCRdb omits it. Trimming at V came to 1 base and at J to 0 bases, leaving 13 bases not matched to a gene. This CDR3 has 18 residues. CDR1 GEAIGNYY and CDR2 EKD come from the germline V gene. CDR3 in amino acids: CACDTRPDLGGYTDKLIF. The DNA for the CDR3 is TGTGCCTGTGACACTCGCCCGGATCTGGGGGGCTACACCGATAAACTCATCTTT.

This clone has only a few counts. The protein TCRdb lists belongs to a much larger clone and differs from this DNA's translation at residue 6, which points to a read error; the protein shown is made from the DNA. The chain couples TRDV1 to TRDJ1; the match to TRDD3 covers 8 bases. The V segment lost 1 base and the J segment 0 bases; nucleotides outside the gene matches: 16. The germline CDR1 and CDR2 sequences are TSWWSYY and QGS. CDR3 length: 20 amino acids. CDR3 nucleotide sequence: TGTGCTCTTGGGGAACCGGAACTTCGGGGGGATAAGGTATACACCGATAAACTCATCTTT. Protein sequence: CALGEPELRGDKVYTDKLIF.

On this clone: The protein given by TCRdb reflects a much larger clone and differs at residue 14 from this DNA's translation, likely from a read error; the protein shown is the DNA's translation. The V gene is TRDV2, but the J gene lacks a call; TRDD3, the D gene given by the table, was not confirmed from the DNA. CDR3 length equals 16 residues. CDR1 is GEAIGNYY and CDR2 is EKD in the germline V gene. The CDR3 here is CACDTVGVGDTDKPIF. CDR3 coding DNA: TGTGCCTGTGACACCGTAGGGGTGGGGGACACCGATAAACCCATCTTT.

In its sample, this clone was seen a few times. A far more abundant clone sits one base away, making this likely a read error. The identical CDR3 is also encoded by other nucleotide sequences in the sample. The V gene is TRDV2; the J gene was not called; TRDD3, the table's D call, was not compared with the DNA. The CDR3 loop spans 16 amino acids. Germline V lookup: CDR1 GEAIGNYY, CDR2 EKD. In DNA form, the CDR3 reads TGTGCCTGTGACACTCGGGCAGGGGGATGCGACGATAAACTCATCTTC. Its protein product is CACDTRAGGCDDKLIF.

This clone was seen repeatedly, ten times or more. This chain joins TRDV1 and TRDJ1, with TRDD3 identical over 8 bases. Germline CDR1 reads TSWWSYY; CDR2 reads QGS. Trimming cost V 2 bases and J 2 bases; bases outside gene matches: 19. CDR3 size: 20 residues. In DNA form, the CDR3 reads TGTGCTCTTGGGGAAGGTATGTGTTGGGGGATCGCGACCCAAACCGATAAACTCATCTTT. Residues: CALGEGMCWGIATQTDKLIF.

Remarks on this clone: Translating this DNA gives a protein that differs at residue 6 from the TCRdb one, which belongs to a much larger clone; a read error is likely, and the protein shown is this translation. V is TRDV2 and J is TRDJ1; 9 bases map to TRDD3. The J gene was not available in TCRdb and was assigned here by matching the DNA to germline segments. Per germline, CDR1 GEAIGNYY and CDR2 EKD. After removal of 0 bases from V and 4 bases from J, the junction contained 14 bases not matched to a gene. This CDR3 comprises 18 residues. CDR3 in amino acids: CACDTAVNRNGGYDKLIF. DNA of the CDR3: TGTGCCTGTGACACCGCGGTTAATAGGAATGGGGGATACGATAAACTCATCTTT.

This clone was counted between two and nine times. The mismatch at residue 10 between this DNA's translation and the TCRdb protein of a much larger clone likely reflects a read error; the protein shown is translated from the DNA. This chain connects TRDV2 to TRDJ1, with 10 nucleotides matching TRDD3. No J gene was available from TCRdb, and it was assigned here by a germline match of the DNA. The V gene's germline CDR1 is GEAIGNYY and CDR2 EKD. Losses at the gene ends were 5 bases for V and 7 bases for J; bases not matched to a gene: 9. This CDR3 comprises 14 residues. CDR3 sequence (DNA): TGTGCCTGTGGGCCACTGGGGGATCTATGTAAACTCATCTTT. Translating gives CACGPLGDLCKLIF.

The table lists this clone with a few counts. A far larger clone is off by one base, so a read error is likely. This same CDR3 is encoded by further DNA sequences in the sample. V and J are TRDV3 and TRDJ1; 10 positions agree with TRDD3. Germline loops: CDR1 TVYSNPD, CDR2 GDNSRS (reference sequence). The CDR3 sequence is 17 residues long. CDR3 region: CAFPPPTGGSDTDKLIF. The CDR3 DNA reads as TGTGCCTTCCCTCCCCCGACTGGGGGATCAGACACTGATAAACTCATCTTT.

A few counts support this clone. TCRdb's protein for this DNA is that of a much larger clone and differs from the translation at residue 11, likely a read error; the protein shown is the DNA translation. The CDR3 DNA follows: TGTGCTCTTGGGGTCGTGGGGTTTCCTGCGAGACAACTCTTCTTT. Protein sequence: CALGVVGFPARQLFF. The V and J genes are TRDV1 and TRDJ2; the D call may be TRDD2 or TRDD3 (5 bases each). The J gene is not listed in TCRdb, so it was assigned here from a DNA match to germline. Looked up from germline, CDR1 is TSWWSYY and CDR2 is QGS. The CDR3 spans 15 residues. Trimming stripped 4 bases from V and 10 bases from J, with 19 bases between.

This clone was counted many times. A far larger clone is off by one base, so a read error is likely. The same CDR3 arises from other DNA sequences in this sample as well. The chain links TRDV2 to TRDJ1; TRDD3 matches at 12 bases. There are 18 residues in the CDR3. The V gene's germline CDR1 is GEAIGNYY and CDR2 EKD. CDR3 sequence: CACDALLGDTSYTDKLIF. DNA of the CDR3: TGCGCCTGTGACGCTTTACTGGGGGATACTTCCTACACCGATAAACTCATCTTT.

A remark on this clone: This DNA translates differently at residue 4 from the TCRdb protein, which is that of a much larger clone; a read error is likely, and the protein shown is the DNA's own translation. The chain links TRDV2 to TRDJ1; D is unresolved. TCRdb supplies no J gene; here it was assigned by aligning the nucleotide sequence to germline. CDR1 is GEAIGNYY, CDR2 EKD, per germline. V lost 5 bases to trimming and J lost 2 bases, with 11 bases between them. This CDR3 region has 13 residues. The CDR3 sequence: CACGLMTTDKLIF. Here the CDR3 DNA reads TGTGCCTGTGGCCTAATGACGACCGATAAACTCATCTTT.

In the case of this clone: This DNA translates differently at residue 8 from the TCRdb protein, which is that of a much larger clone; a read error is likely, and the protein shown is the DNA's own translation. The CDR3 region has the DNA TGTGCCTGTGACACCTCGTACCGGGGGCCTAAAAAAGTCACCGATAAACTCATCTTT. The encoded protein is CACDTSYRGPKKVTDKLIF. The chain employs TRDV2 and TRDJ1, with D possibly matching TRDD3 (5 bases). TCRdb supplies no J gene; here it was assigned by aligning the nucleotide sequence to germline. The CDR3 is 19 amino acids. Trimming removed 0 bases from V and 1 base from J, with 23 bases in between. The germline CDR1 and CDR2 sequences are GEAIGNYY and EKD.